One and the same sample provided the 10 T cell receptor beta chains below, sequenced in a study of blood T cell repertoires in COVID-19. Assay: immunoSEQ multiplex PCR; the TCRdb copy retains only in-frame clones and omits some. This table has about 240,000 clones, about 88% appearing once. The sequenced material came from peripheral blood. The receptors here all came from a woman aged 70-85 years with active or convalescent COVID-19.

The chain joins TRBV5-6 to TRBJ1-4, with D maybe TRBD1 (5 bases). The CDR3 sequence is 16 residues long. CDR1 is SGHDT, CDR2 YYEEEE, per germline. The V end was cut by 0 bases, the J end by 2 bases, with 11 bases between. CDR3 protein: CASSLVGEGTNEKLFF. CDR3 DNA: TGTGCCAGCAGCTTGGTAGGGGAAGGGACTAATGAAAAACTGTTTTTT.

The chain links TRBV12-3 or TRBV12-4 to TRBJ1-1; D ambiguous. Between the trimmed V and J ends, which lost 7 bases and 7 bases, there was a span of 13 bases. This CDR3 has 12 amino acids. The CDR3 DNA follows: TGTGCCAGCAAATTTACGGGAGGTGAAGCTTTCTTT. Its protein is CASKFTGGEAFF.

This chain uses TRBV19 with TRBJ1-5; 11 nucleotides agree with TRBD1. The CDR3 has 14 residues. Germline values: CDR1 LNHDA, CDR2 SQIVND (reference sequence). The V and J ends lost 7 bases and 9 bases, in that order; junction bases with no gene match: 8. CDR3: CASKRTGGGWPQHF. The CDR3 DNA is TGTGCCAGTAAACGGACAGGGGGCGGTTGGCCCCAGCATTTT.

The J gene is TRBJ1-5, the V gene TRBV15; D is unclear. CDR3 size: 13 residues. The V and J ends lost 4 bases and 9 bases respectively, with 13 bases between them. Looked up from germline, CDR1 is LNHNV and CDR2 is YYDKDF (reference sequence). The CDR3 region has the DNA TGTGCCACCAGCACCGGCCCCGCGGCGCCCCAGCATTTT. It is translated as CATSTGPAAPQHF.

This clone was seen only a few times. The chain combines TRBV7-3 with TRBJ1-3; D uncertain. CDR1 SGHTA and CDR2 FQGTGA come from the germline V gene. There are 13 residues in the CDR3. V lost 3 bases, J lost 0 bases, and 3 bases lay in between. CDR3 in DNA: TGTGCCAGCAGCTTCCTCTCTGGAAACACCATATATTTT. Amino acid sequence: CASSFLSGNTIYF.

The chain is built from TRBV11-2 and TRBJ1-6; the match to TRBD1 covers 9 bases. CDR3 length: 15 amino acids. J gave up 11 bases and V 1 base, and 6 bases lay outside the gene matches. The V gene's germline CDR1 is SGHAT and CDR2 FQNNGV. This CDR3 reads CASSLGGQGFTPLHF. DNA of the CDR3: TGTGCCAGCAGCTTAGGGGGACAGGGTTTTACACCCCTCCACTTT.

The chain employs TRBV15 and TRBJ1-4, with 7 bases aligning to TRBD1. The CDR3 extends over 15 amino acids. The J segment lost 3 bases and the V segment lost 3 bases, leaving 4 bases of the junction unmatched. Germline V CDR1 and CDR2: LNHNV, YYDKDF (reference sequence). The CDR3 nucleotides are TGTGCCACCAGCAGGCTCGGGACAGCTAATGAAAAACTGTTTTTT. Residues: CATSRLGTANEKLFF.

This clone has only one observation. The gene calls are TRBV7-2 and TRBJ2-5; 10 positions match TRBD2. Trimming took 4 bases from V and 2 from J; bases not matched to a gene: 10. This CDR3 spans 17 amino acids. Germline assignment: CDR1 SGHTA and CDR2 FQGNSA. CDR3 DNA: TGTGCCAGCAGCTCGGTACCTAGCGGGGGACCACAAGAGACCCAGTACTTC. This sequence encodes CASSSVPSGGPQETQYF.

V is TRBV6-4 and J is TRBJ2-3; 9 bases map to TRBD2. CDR3 length equals 16 residues. The germline gives CDR1 MRHNA, CDR2 SNTAGT. With V trimmed by 4 bases and J by 2 bases, 7 bases remained unmatched. The CDR3 sequence is CASSVERGVPTDTQYF. The CDR3 DNA reads TGTGCCAGCAGTGTGGAGCGGGGGGTCCCCACAGATACGCAGTATTTT.

This clone was counted once. V and J are TRBV5-6 and TRBJ1-5; D remains ambiguous. Trimming stripped 4 bases from V and 6 bases from J, with 8 bases between. This CDR3 is built from 12 residues. CDR1 SGHDT and CDR2 YYEEEE come from the germline V gene. The CDR3 coding sequence is TGTGCCAGCAGCCGGTCAGGTCAGCCCCAGCATTTT. Its translation is CASSRSGQPQHF.